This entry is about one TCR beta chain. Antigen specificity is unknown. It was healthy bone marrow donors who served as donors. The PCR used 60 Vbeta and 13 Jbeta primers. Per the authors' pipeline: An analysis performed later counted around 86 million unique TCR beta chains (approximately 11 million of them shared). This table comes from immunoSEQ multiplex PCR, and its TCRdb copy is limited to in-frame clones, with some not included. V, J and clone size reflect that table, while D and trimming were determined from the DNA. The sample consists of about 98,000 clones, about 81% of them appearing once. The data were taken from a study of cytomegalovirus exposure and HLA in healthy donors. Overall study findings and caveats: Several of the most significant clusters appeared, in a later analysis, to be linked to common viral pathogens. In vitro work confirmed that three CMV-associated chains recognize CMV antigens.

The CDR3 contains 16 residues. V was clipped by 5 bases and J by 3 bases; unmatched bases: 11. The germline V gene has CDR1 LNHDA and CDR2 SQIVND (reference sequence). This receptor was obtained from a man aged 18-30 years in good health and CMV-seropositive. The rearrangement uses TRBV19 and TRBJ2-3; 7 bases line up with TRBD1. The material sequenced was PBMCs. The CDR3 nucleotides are TGTGCCAGTAGTCCGAGCCCCGACAGGGTGACAGATACGCAGTATTTT. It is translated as CASSPSPDRVTDTQYF.